This T cell receptor beta chain was recorded in a study of blood T cell repertoires in COVID-19. Overall study context: The United States, Italy and Spain supplied acute and convalescent COVID-19 samples. Sources were T cells, B-cell-depleted T cells, or PBMCs; the material itself was cDNA or gDNA.

The germline gives CDR1 SGHRS, CDR2 YFSETQ. V was pared by 4 bases and J by 6 bases, with 11 bases between. This CDR3 contains 12 residues. As originally analysed: Nucleated cell number was recorded as an estimate derived from reference gene primer amplification. Assay used: immunoSEQ multiplex PCR; TCRdb lists only in-frame clones, some missing. That table is the source of V, J and clone size, and D and trimming were worked out from the DNA. In the table there are more than 50,000 clones, 74% of which are singletons. The TCR originated in a woman of 80 years or more with acute or convalescent COVID-19. Sequencing input: peripheral blood. The chain uses TRBV5-1 and TRBJ2-7, with D uncertain. The CDR3 protein is CASSRDMGEQYF. The DNA of the CDR3 is TGCGCCAGCAGCCGAGACATGGGCGAGCAGTACTTC.